The entry below describes one T cell receptor (beta chain). Per the original data handling: Estimated nucleated cell counts came from reference gene primer amplification. Some clones are missing from TCRdb's copy, which holds only in-frame ones; the method was immunoSEQ multiplex PCR. Clonal size and the V and J genes are those of that table, whereas D and trimming came from the DNA. The sample carries approximately 110,000 clones, 85% to 90% recorded once. The data stem from a study of blood T cell repertoires in COVID-19. Study summary: Specimens from acute and convalescent COVID-19 originated in the United States, Italy and Spain.

The CDR3 spans 13 residues. V was shortened by 5 bases and J by 4 bases, with 9 bases between the two germline ends. The genes are TRBV12-3 or TRBV12-4 and TRBJ1-5; D might be TRBD1 (5 bases). Source material: peripheral blood. This clonotype was obtained from a woman aged 50 to 60 with acute or convalescent COVID-19. Written as DNA, the CDR3 is TGTGCCAGCAGTATCGACAGTAATCAGCCCCAGCATTTT. Translating gives CASSIDSNQPQHF.